The rows below give T cell receptor beta chains drawn from one sample of a study of blood T cell repertoires in COVID-19. TCRdb keeps only in-frame clones here, not all; method: immunoSEQ multiplex PCR. The table lists more than 400,000 clones, about nine tenths of them singletons, with less than 0.75% in the top ten. What was sequenced was PBMCs or T cells enriched from blood (not recorded which). These receptors all stem from a young man who had recovered from COVID-19. Both conserved end residues are part of each CDR3. Fields, in order: clone size, J gene, V gene, D gene, CDR3 protein, CDR3 DNA. A D gene is named only where the DNA matches it firmly. For some rows the clone size is stated as once, few or many, or as a class when expanded; others skip it.

NA TRBJ1-3 TRBV5-1 TRBD1 CASSAGQGTFGNTIYF TGCGCCAGCAGCGCCGGACAGGGGACCTTTGGAAACACCATATATTTT
once TRBJ2-3 TRBV24-1 TRBD2 CATSDPGRGSTDTQYF TGTGCCACCAGTGACCCCGGGAGGGGCAGCACAGATACGCAGTATTTT
NA TRBJ1-1 TRBV6-6 NA CASSYTRTEAFF TGTGCCAGCAGTTATACTCGGACTGAAGCTTTCTTT
NA TRBJ1-5 TRBV10-3 NA CAISEQGQDQPQHF TGTGCCATCAGTGAGCAGGGGCAAGATCAGCCCCAGCATTTT
NA TRBJ1-4 TRBV29-1 TRBD1 CSVEDNRDRGYNEKLFF TGCAGCGTTGAAGATAACCGGGACAGGGGGTATAATGAAAAACTGTTTTTT
few TRBJ2-7 TRBV2 TRBD2 CASSEEAGGSYEQYF TGTGCCAGCAGTGAGGAAGCGGGAGGTTCCTACGAGCAGTACTTC
once TRBJ1-1 TRBV5-1 NA CASSLGGVGVTEAFF TGCGCCAGCAGCTTGGGCGGGGTAGGAGTCACTGAAGCTTTCTTT
NA TRBJ1-2 TRBV6-5 NA CASTLTGRGYTF TGTGCCAGCACCCTCACAGGTCGTGGCTACACCTTC
NA TRBJ2-1 TRBV5-1 NA CASRIAEYNEQFF TGCGCCAGCAGAATAGCGGAGTACAATGAGCAGTTCTTC
NA TRBJ2-6 TRBV6-5 NA CASRSSWGANVLTF TGTGCCAGCAGAAGTAGCTGGGGGGCCAACGTCCTGACTTTC
few TRBJ1-5 TRBV6-2/TRBV6-3 NA CASSDSGPQHF TGTGCCAGCAGCGACAGTGGACCCCAGCATTTT
NA TRBJ1-2 TRBV18 NA CASSGADYGYTF TGTGCCAGCTCAGGGGCGGATTATGGCTACACCTTC
NA TRBJ1-1 TRBV18 TRBD1 CASSPSGTGGGNTEAFF TGTGCCAGCTCACCGTCCGGGACAGGGGGGGGGAACACTGAAGCTTTCTTT
NA TRBJ1-5 TRBV5-8 TRBD1 CASSWGDRGPLRDQPQHF TGTGCCAGCAGCTGGGGGGACAGGGGCCCCTTAAGGGATCAGCCCCAGCATTTT
NA TRBJ2-1 TRBV2 TRBD1 CASSGDRGNEQFF TGTGCCAGCAGTGGAGACAGGGGAAATGAGCAGTTCTTC
NA TRBJ2-7 TRBV11-2 TRBD1 CASSRQGTYEQYF TGTGCCAGCAGCCGACAGGGGACCTACGAGCAGTACTTC
NA TRBJ1-2 TRBV29-1 NA CSVRDPLGGYTF TGCAGCGTCCGGGATCCCCTGGGGGGCTACACCTTC
once TRBJ1-4 TRBV28 NA CASSWAGVNEKLFF TGTGCCAGCAGCTGGGCAGGGGTGAATGAAAAACTGTTTTTT
NA TRBJ2-1 TRBV20-1 NA CSASPRDEQFF TGCAGTGCTAGCCCGAGGGATGAGCAGTTCTTC
NA TRBJ1-3 TRBV9 NA CASSARTGTGNTIYF TGTGCCAGCAGCGCCCGGACTGGAACTGGAAACACCATATATTTT
NA TRBJ1-4 TRBV30 TRBD1 CAWGTDSNEKLFF TGTGCCTGGGGGACAGACTCCAATGAAAAACTGTTTTTT
NA TRBJ1-2 TRBV6-6 NA CASRDFKGGGYTF TGTGCCAGCAGGGATTTTAAGGGAGGTGGCTACACCTTC
few TRBJ1-3 TRBV7-9 NA CATDTSSGNTIYF TGTGCCACCGACACGAGCTCTGGAAACACCATATATTTT
NA TRBJ2-5 TRBV6-5 TRBD2 CASGGSGGGETQYF TGTGCCTCGGGCGGTAGCGGGGGGGGAGAGACCCAGTACTTC
NA TRBJ1-5 TRBV6-2/TRBV6-3 TRBD1 CASSSIDRGRPQHF TGTGCCAGCAGTTCGATCGACAGGGGTAGGCCCCAGCATTTT
once TRBJ2-2 TRBV27 NA CASSLRLNTGELFF TGTGCCAGCAGTCTACGATTGAACACCGGGGAGCTGTTTTTT
NA TRBJ1-5 TRBV27 NA CASSWEGGQPQHF TGTGCCAGCAGTTGGGAAGGGGGTCAGCCCCAGCATTTT
NA TRBJ1-2 TRBV4-1 TRBD1 CASSQPRQGPMAEGYTF TGCGCCAGCAGCCAACCCCGACAGGGTCCGATGGCGGAGGGCTACACCTTC
NA TRBJ1-1 TRBV18 NA CASSPTRVTTEAFF TGTGCCAGCTCACCAACACGGGTTACCACTGAAGCTTTCTTT
once TRBJ1-4 TRBV5-4 NA CASSLKGRNEKLFF TGTGCCAGCAGCTTGAAGGGGCGCAATGAAAAACTGTTTTTT
NA TRBJ2-3 TRBV10-3 TRBD2 CAITDSALAGNTDTQYF TGTGCCATCACGGACTCGGCACTAGCGGGAAACACAGATACGCAGTATTTT
NA TRBJ1-2 TRBV5-1 NA CASSPEGRGYTF TGCGCCAGCAGCCCGGAGGGGAGGGGCTACACCTTC
NA TRBJ1-1 TRBV3-1/TRBV3-2 TRBD1 CASSQGTGGLAFF TGTGCCAGCAGCCAAGGGACAGGGGGCCTAGCTTTCTTT
NA TRBJ1-4 TRBV7-9 TRBD1 CASSLKTGLNEKLFF TGTGCCAGCAGCTTGAAGACAGGGCTGAATGAAAAACTGTTTTTT
NA TRBJ1-2 TRBV9 NA CASSVQGIYGYTF TGTGCCAGCAGCGTCCAGGGGATCTATGGCTACACCTTC
NA TRBJ1-1 TRBV7-9 NA CASSPQGGAQYEAFF TGTGCCAGCAGCCCACAGGGTGGTGCACAATATGAAGCTTTCTTT
NA TRBJ1-5 TRBV19 TRBD1 CATRDRDQPQHF TGTGCCACTAGAGACAGGGATCAGCCCCAGCATTTT
NA TRBJ1-5 TRBV28 NA CASSNTGWTQHF TGTGCCAGCAGTAATACGGGTTGGACCCAGCATTTT
NA TRBJ1-6 TRBV15 TRBD1 CATSVRDRDSPLHF TGTGCCACCAGCGTCCGGGACAGAGATTCACCCCTCCACTTT
NA TRBJ2-1 TRBV4-1 TRBD2 CASSPVGTRDGNEQFF TGCGCCAGCAGCCCAGTTGGGACTAGAGATGGCAATGAGCAGTTCTTC
NA TRBJ1-1 TRBV9 NA CASSARGNTEAFF TGTGCCAGCAGCGCACGAGGGAACACTGAAGCTTTCTTT
NA TRBJ2-1 TRBV30 NA CAWGLPFSNEQFF TGTGCCTGGGGACTACCCTTTTCGAATGAGCAGTTCTTC
once TRBJ1-3 TRBV10-1 NA CASSESTGGRGNTIYF TGCGCCAGCAGTGAGTCGACGGGTGGAAGGGGAAACACCATATATTTT
few TRBJ1-2 TRBV7-2 TRBD1 CASSLSVWTGGGYTF TGTGCCAGCAGCTTATCGGTATGGACAGGGGGAGGCTACACCTTC